This T cell receptor (beta chain) was captured in a study of blood T cell repertoires in COVID-19. Whole-study context: T cells, B-cell-depleted T cells, or PBMCs supplied cDNA or gDNA.

Participants spanned ages about 18 to 90 years and resided in about two dozen US areas. Sequencing was performed with immunoSEQ multiplex PCR; in TCRdb, only in-frame clones are kept and a portion is missing. The sample contains approximately 140,000 clones, 65% to 90% of which appear only once. This clone was seen more than once but under ten times. Unmatched junction bases numbered 3, after V lost 3 bases and J lost 4 bases. The CDR3 consists of 14 residues. The germline gives CDR1 SGHTA, CDR2 FQGNSA. The V gene is TRBV7-2, the J gene TRBJ2-7, with 10 bases matching TRBD2. The sample consisted of PBMCs or T cells enriched from blood (not recorded which). The TCR comes from a woman aged 45-65 years who had recovered from COVID-19. Written as DNA, the CDR3 is TGTGCCAGCAGCTTGAGCGGGGGGGAGTACGAGCAGTACTTC. Translation: CASSLSGGEYEQYF.